Sequencing of this T cell receptor beta chain was carried out in a study of T-cell reconstitution after alpha-beta-depleted transplantation in children. Findings of the study overall: T cells produced anew were the main source of T-cell counts and diversity one year after transplant. For some patients, TCRbeta diversity was high at day 60 because of recipient T cells and thymic progenitors that survived. Several hundred expanded graft clones reportedly were the source of alpha-beta T cells about two months after transplant.

This CDR3 is built from 15 residues. The V segment lost 5 bases and the J segment 3 bases; nucleotides outside the gene matches: 6. Looked up from germline, CDR1 is KGHDR and CDR2 is SFDVKD. The library targeted TCRbeta and was prepared with unique molecular identifiers. Via MiXCR, TCRdb re-called the PCR reads, giving one row per CDR3 protein. The repertoire holds 250,000 or so distinct CDR3 sequences, more than 20% seen once, with about 5% in the top ten. Note on this clonotype: Antigen unknown.

The J gene is TRBJ1-5, the V gene TRBV24-1, with 7 bases matching TRBD1. Sequenced material: PBMCs, mostly from graft donor cells, taken 360 days after TCRalphabeta/CD19-depleted stem cell transplant. The receptor was derived from a female patient between 2 and 10 years old who had a stem cell transplant for congenital amegakaryocytic thrombocytopenia, so the T cells may come from the graft donor. CDR3 in DNA: TGTGCCACCAGTGGCTCGGGACAGTTCAATCAGCCCCAGCATTTT. It translates to CATSGSGQFNQPQHF.